What follows are 21 T cell receptor beta chains derived from one specimen sequenced in a study of vaccination and CD4 T cells after COVID-19. Treatment defined: approximately 10-day PBMC culture with coronavirus spike peptide pools or control peptides (ViraFEST assay). CD4+ T-cell collection from the unexposed donor predated the COVID-19 pandemic (2011-2018). What these receptors recognize is not known. Once obtained from cultured CD4+ T cells, the DNA was sequenced using the Oncomine TCR Beta short-read assay. TCRdb re-called the PCR reads through MiXCR, storing one row per CDR3 protein. The sample consists of about 5,700 distinct CDR3 sequences, roughly 27% of them appearing once. Input material: CD4+ T cells from blood, cultured in vitro. The receptors were sampled from a human donor in good health.

Sample share makes this clonotype medium-sized (0.01 to 0.1%). This sequence joins TRBV20-1 and TRBJ1-2; D gene ambiguous. CDR3 length equals 15 residues. Trimming took off 0 bases at V and 1 base at J, with 12 bases between the two ends. Germline-derived CDR1 and CDR2 are DFQATT and SNEGSKA (reference sequence). The DNA for the CDR3 is TGCAGTGCTAGAGAGCCGCTTGACCTTAACTATGGCTACACCTTC. The encoded protein is CSAREPLDLNYGYTF.

This clonotype rates as medium-sized. The chain couples TRBV7-9 to TRBJ1-5; 8 nucleotides match TRBD1. The CDR3 has 15 residues. The V gene's germline CDR1 is SEHNR and CDR2 FQNEAQ (reference sequence). V was pared by 5 bases and J by 5 bases, with 8 bases of the junction left unmatched. DNA of the CDR3: TGTGCCAGCAGCCCGACAGGGGCAAGGGATCAGCCCCAGCATTTT. Translation gives CASSPTGARDQPQHF.

V usage is TRBV11-2 and J usage is TRBJ2-3, with 14 bases that match TRBD2. The trim removed 6 bases at V and 5 bases at J, leaving 4 bases unmatched. Germline CDR1 is SGHAT and CDR2 is FQNNGV. The CDR3 contains 15 residues. The CDR3 loop reads CASRPTSGGVDTQYF. CDR3 nucleotide sequence: TGTGCCAGCAGGCCGACTAGCGGGGGGGTAGATACGCAGTATTTT.

This clonotype counts as medium-sized. The chain has TRBV19 and TRBJ1-5; D not certain. Germline loops: CDR1 LNHDA, CDR2 SQIVND (reference sequence). The CDR3 is 13 residues long. V lost 5 bases and J lost 0, with 5 bases in between. The CDR3 spells CASSPYSNQPQHF. The CDR3 DNA reads TGTGCCAGTAGTCCGTATAGCAATCAGCCCCAGCATTTT.

The chain links TRBV6-1 to TRBJ1-1, with D unclear. Per the germline V gene, CDR1 is MNHNS and CDR2 is SASEGT. V lost 5 bases and J lost 0, with 7 bases in between. The CDR3 loop spans 13 amino acids. The CDR3: CASSHQMNTEAFF. The DNA for the CDR3 is TGTGCCAGCAGTCACCAGATGAACACTGAAGCTTTCTTT.

V is TRBV5-1 and J is TRBJ1-5, with D uncertain. Germline-derived CDR1 and CDR2 are SGHRS and YFSETQ. The CDR3 totals 14 residues. Trimming took 0 bases from V and 8 from J, leaving 12 bases between them. The CDR3 loop reads CASSLEGSLEPQHF. CDR3 bases: TGCGCCAGCAGCTTGGAAGGGTCGCTTGAGCCCCAGCATTTT.

This clonotype is termed large (0.1 to 1%). V usage is TRBV21-1 and J usage is TRBJ1-1; the table gives TRBD1 as D, unverified against the DNA. TRBV21-1 has pseudogene status. The length of the CDR3 is 15 residues. CDR3 coding DNA: TGTGCCAGCAGCAAAGATAGGGGGCAGAACACTGAAGCTTTCTTT. It codes for CASSKDRGQNTEAFF.

The chain combines TRBV7-2 with TRBJ1-5; 7 bases align to TRBD1. V was clipped by 7 bases and J by 4 bases; unmatched bases: 13. The CDR3 length is 16 residues. CDR1 SGHTA and CDR2 FQGNSA come from the germline V gene. This CDR3 is CASTGGGTGINQPQHF. The CDR3, as DNA: TGTGCCAGCACCGGAGGGGGCACAGGGATAAATCAGCCCCAGCATTTT.

The gene calls are TRBV29-1 and TRBJ1-1, with 9 bases matching TRBD1. This CDR3 contains 13 residues. Germline loops: CDR1 SQVTM, CDR2 ANQGSEA. V was pared by 7 bases and J by 2 bases, with 5 bases of the junction left unmatched. CDR3 nucleotides: TGCAGCGGCGGGGACAGGGTTAACACTGAAGCTTTCTTT. It specifies CSGGDRVNTEAFF.

This clonotype was recorded a few times. The CDR3 reads CASRTASGANVLTF. As DNA, the CDR3 is TGTGCCAGCAGGACAGCTTCTGGGGCCAACGTCCTGACTTTC. This chain joins TRBV6-1 and TRBJ2-6; possibly TRBD1 for D (5 bases). The CDR3 contains 14 residues. The ends were cut back, 6 bases at V and 1 base at J, with 7 bases in the middle. In germline, CDR1 is MNHNS, CDR2 SASEGT.

Only a few counts were recorded for this clonotype. The chain carries TRBV6-2 or TRBV6-3 and TRBJ2-5; D is unresolved. With 4 bases removed from V and 1 base from J, the gap between germline ends came to 1 base. The CDR3 sequence is 11 residues long. Germline V gene sequence: CDR1 MNHEY, CDR2 SVGEGT. The DNA of the CDR3 is TGTGCCAGCAGTTCCCAAGAGACCCAGTACTTC. Translated, it gives CASSSQETQYF.

CDR3 loop: CASSATSGGQDTQYF. The DNA of the CDR3 is TGTGCCAGCAGTGCGACTAGCGGGGGGCAAGATACGCAGTATTTT. This chain links TRBV6-4 with TRBJ2-3, with 13 bases identical to TRBD2. Germline V gene data show CDR1 as MRHNA and CDR2 as SNTAGT. The CDR3 has 15 residues. Trimming cost V 4 bases and J 5 bases; bases outside gene matches: 3.

This clonotype was recorded a few times. The chain uses TRBV6-1 and TRBJ2-1; 7 nucleotides agree with TRBD2. CDR3 size: 11 residues. Germline lookup yields CDR1 MNHNS and CDR2 SASEGT. J gave up 8 bases and V 6 bases, and 1 base lay outside the gene matches. The CDR3 spells CASSGLDEQFF. CDR3 sequence (DNA): TGTGCCAGCAGCGGACTAGATGAGCAGTTCTTC.

This clonotype is medium-sized by share. The rearrangement uses TRBV6-5 and TRBJ2-5; a weak D match, TRBD1 (6 bases). V lost 4 bases to trimming and J lost 5 bases, with 11 bases between them. The CDR3 sequence is 13 residues long. Germline assignment: CDR1 MNHEY and CDR2 SVGAGI. CDR3 sequence reads: CASSFNRVETQYF. CDR3 DNA: TGTGCCAGCAGTTTTAACAGGGTCGAGACCCAGTACTTC.

The rearrangement joins TRBV25-1 to TRBJ2-7; possible D gene TRBD1, 6 bases. The CDR3 runs 15 residues. The germline CDR1 and CDR2 sequences are MGHDK and SYGVNS. With 0 bases removed from V and 5 bases from J, the gap between germline ends came to 14 bases. The CDR3 DNA sequence: TGTGCCAGCAGTGAATATCGTACAGGGTATGACGAGCAGTACTTC. It translates to CASSEYRTGYDEQYF.

The chain has TRBV6-2 or TRBV6-3 and TRBJ1-6, with 7 bases aligning to TRBD1. Germline assignment: CDR1 MNHEY and CDR2 SVGEGT. The trim removed 7 bases at V and 7 bases at J, leaving 7 bases unmatched. The CDR3 is 14 residues long. Here the CDR3 reads CASMPTGTNSPLHF. The CDR3 nucleotides are TGTGCCAGCATGCCGACAGGGACCAATTCACCCCTCCACTTT.

The chain uses TRBV5-1 and TRBJ2-1; 8 bases line up with TRBD2. V trimming: 4 bases; J trimming: 10 bases; junction bases outside the gene matches: 4. The CDR3 is 12 amino acids. CDR1 is SGHRS, CDR2 YFSETQ, per germline. CDR3 protein: CASSPGTREQFF. CDR3 coding DNA: TGCGCCAGCAGCCCGGGGACTAGAGAGCAGTTCTTC.

The rearrangement uses TRBV5-6 and TRBJ1-2, with TRBD1 matching 7 bases. Germline V CDR1 and CDR2: SGHDT, YYEEEE. Losses at the gene ends were 2 bases for V and 8 bases for J; bases not matched to a gene: 3. The CDR3 has 12 amino acids. CDR3 coding DNA: TGTGCCAGCAGCTTACAGGGGAACGGCTACACCTTC. It translates to CASSLQGNGYTF.

The chain joins TRBV19 to TRBJ1-1, with unresolved D. Germline lookup yields CDR1 LNHDA and CDR2 SQIVND (reference sequence). This CDR3 is built from 13 residues. V was pared by 3 bases and J by 2 bases, with 7 bases between. Here the CDR3 reads CASSMGRNTEAFF. The DNA for the CDR3 is TGTGCCAGTAGTATGGGGAGAAACACTGAAGCTTTCTTT. Using reference TRBV19 and TRBJ1-1 for the parts outside the CDR3, the full variable domain is DGGITQSPKYLFRKEGQNVTLSCEQNLNHDAMYWYRQDPGQGLRLIYYSQIVNDFQKGDIAEGYSVSREKKESFPLTVTSAQKNPTAFYLCASSMGRNTEAFFGQGTRLTVV.

This clonotype was counted between two and nine times. The rearrangement joins TRBV12-3 or TRBV12-4 to TRBJ1-5, with D hard to call. The CDR3 contains 13 residues. Trimming stripped 6 bases from V and 2 bases from J, with 8 bases between. CDR3 nucleotides: TGTGCCAGCAGCTGGACGGGCAATCAGCCCCAGCATTTT. It codes for CASSWTGNQPQHF.

This chain uses TRBV6-4 with TRBJ2-2; 7 positions agree with TRBD2. The CDR3 contains 14 residues. Germline V gene data show CDR1 as MRHNA and CDR2 as SNTAGT. V was clipped by 6 bases and J by 3 bases; unmatched bases: 4. CDR3 sequence: CASSTSADTGELFF. The CDR3 nucleotides read TGTGCCAGCAGCACTAGCGCGGACACCGGGGAGCTGTTTTTT.